This T cell receptor beta chain comes out of a study of blood T cell repertoires in COVID-19. Study information: Whether acute or convalescent, the COVID-19 samples came from the United States, Italy and Spain. PBMCs, B-cell-depleted T cells, or T cells were the source of the cDNA or gDNA that made up the material.

In the original workflow: Nucleated cell counts were estimated from reference gene primer amplification. TCRdb keeps only in-frame clones here, not all; method: immunoSEQ multiplex PCR. The D gene and trimming were derived from the DNA, and the V and J assignments and clone size from that table. In the table there are 120,000 to 150,000 clones, approximately 80% of which are singletons. The CDR3 is made up of 13 amino acids. V was shortened by 7 bases and J by 5 bases, with 9 bases between the two germline ends. Germline CDR1 is LNHDA and CDR2 is SQIVND (reference sequence). The chain has TRBV19 and TRBJ1-6; possible D gene TRBD1, 5 bases. The receptor comes from a human donor with acute or convalescent COVID-19. The donor label of this sample is uncertain. Source material: peripheral blood. The DNA of the CDR3 is TGTGCCAGTACCGACAGAGATAATTCACCCCTCCACTTT. Protein sequence: CASTDRDNSPLHF.